These T cell receptor beta chains were read from a single sample in a study of immune evolution from preneoplasia to lung adenocarcinoma. Profiling relied on immunoSEQ multiplex PCR, and the TCRdb table lists in-frame clones only, not all of them. The data show approximately 4,000 clones, over 70% seen once. The sequencing input was FFPE adjacent normal lung tissue. The receptors shown here come from a person in their 70s with lung adenocarcinoma. Each CDR3 is given with its conserved first and last residue. D genes are given only for firm matches. Only some rows state a clone size, as once, few, many or a class for expanded clones.

>TRBJ1-1|-|-|TRBV27
TGTGCCAGCAGTTTTTCAGGTCTCGGGGTCACTGAAGCTTTCTTT
CASSFSGLGVTEAFF
>TRBJ1-5|-|-|TRBV6-6
TGTGCCAGCACCACCTCTCAACGCGGCCAGCCCCAGCATTTT
CASTTSQRGQPQHF
>TRBJ1-5|few|-|TRBV4-1
TGCGCCAGCAGCCAAGATCGGGGCCAGCCCCAGCATTTT
CASSQDRGQPQHF
>TRBJ1-1|-|-|TRBV27
TGTGCCAGCAGTTTATCGTCCTGGAACACTGAAGCTTTCTTT
CASSLSSWNTEAFF
>TRBJ1-4|-|TRBD1|TRBV4-2
TGTGCCAGCAGCCAAGAAGGGACAGGGGATGAAAAACTGTTTTTT
CASSQEGTGDEKLFF
>TRBJ1-4|-|TRBD1|TRBV6-5
TGTGCCAGCCACCCAGGGGGTGCAACTAATGAAAAACTGTTTTTT
CASHPGGATNEKLFF
>TRBJ2-7|-|TRBD2|TRBV6-5
TGTGCCAGCAGTTACTCGGAGCGGGGCCCATCCTACGAGCAGTACTTC
CASSYSERGPSYEQYF
>TRBJ2-7|-|-|TRBV7-8
TGTGCCAGCAGCAGCTGGGGCGGGACCTACGAGCAGTACTTC
CASSSWGGTYEQYF
>TRBJ2-1|-|TRBD1|TRBV6-5
TGTGCCACCAACAGGGGTGGGTACAATGAGCAGTTCTTC
CATNRGGYNEQFF
>TRBJ2-4|-|-|TRBV5-8
TGTGCCAGCAGCTTGGACAGGGAAACCAAAAACATTCAGTACTTC
CASSLDRETKNIQYF
>TRBJ1-2|-|-|TRBV6-4
TGTGCCAGCCCGTCCGGGACGAAATATGGCTACACCTTC
CASPSGTKYGYTF
>TRBJ1-2|-|TRBD1|TRBV6-5
TGTGCCAGCAGGCTTACAGGGGGATATGGCTACACCTTC
CASRLTGGYGYTF
>TRBJ2-5|once|TRBD2|TRBV5-4
TGTGCCAGCAGCCCGACGACTAGCGGGAGTCTGTACCAAGAGACCCAGTACTTC
CASSPTTSGSLYQETQYF
>TRBJ2-3|few|-|TRBV9
TGTGCCAGCAGCGTTAGGGCAGATACGCAGTATTTT
CASSVRADTQYF
>TRBJ2-7|-|TRBD1|TRBV11-1
TGTGCCAGCCCCCGGGACAGGGACTACGAGCAGTACTTC
CASPRDRDYEQYF
>TRBJ1-1|-|TRBD1|TRBV11-3
TGTGCCAGCAGCTTAGAAGAACGGACAGGTGAAGCTTTCTTT
CASSLEERTGEAFF
>TRBJ1-5|-|-|TRBV2
TGTGCCAGCAGTGAGGAGTATAGCAATCAGCCCCAGCATTTT
CASSEEYSNQPQHF
>TRBJ2-7|once|-|TRBV7-9
TGTGCCGAGGGGGGCAGGGCGGAGAACTACGAGCAGTACTTC
CAEGGRAENYEQYF
>TRBJ2-1|few|-|TRBV21-1
TGTGCCAGCAGCGCAACCCGGGACAGGGGTTCCTACAATGAGCAGTTCTTC
CASSATRDRGSYNEQFF
>TRBJ2-7|-|TRBD2|TRBV28
TGTGCCAGCACTTTACCGGGACTAGCATCCTACGAGCAGTACTTC
CASTLPGLASYEQYF
>TRBJ1-2|-|-|TRBV7-9
TGTGCCAGCAGAAGAACCGGGGGCGTTACGCCCCTCTACTATGGCTACACCTTC
CASRRTGGVTPLYYGYTF
>TRBJ1-2|-|-|TRBV16
TGTGCCAGCAGCCGACCCTTCGGACTGCCACTGGATGGCTACACCTTC
CASSRPFGLPLDGYTF
>TRBJ1-1|-|-|TRBV28
TGTGCCAGCAGTACACCCCTGAGGTTAGACACTGAAGCTTTCTTT
CASSTPLRLDTEAFF
>TRBJ1-1|-|-|TRBV2
TGTGCCAGCAGTGCCCTAACAGTGAACACTGAAGCTTTCTTT
CASSALTVNTEAFF
>TRBJ2-3|-|-|TRBV15
TGTGCCACCAGCAGAGATCGGATGACAGATACGCAGTATTTT
CATSRDRMTDTQYF
>TRBJ2-1|-|TRBD2|TRBV29-1
TGCAGCGTTAAGCGGGAGACGAGGAATGAGCAGTTCTTC
CSVKRETRNEQFF
>TRBJ2-4|-|TRBD1|TRBV28
TGTGCCAGCAGTTCCACGTCCGGGACAGGCTTTCTTCTAGCCAAAAACATTCAGTACTTC
CASSSTSGTGFLLAKNIQYF
>TRBJ1-4|-|TRBD1|TRBV11-2
TGTGCCAGCAGGACAGGGGGTAATGAAAAACTGTTTTTT
CASRTGGNEKLFF
>TRBJ2-1|-|-|TRBV4-2
TGTGCCAGCAGCCAAGTTTGGCCATCTAAGGAGCAGTTCTTC
CASSQVWPSKEQFF
>TRBJ1-2|large|-|TRBV7-9
TGTGCCAGCAGCCCCGGCCAGCAGGCGCTCTATGGCTACACCTTC
CASSPGQQALYGYTF
>TRBJ2-7|-|-|TRBV2
TGTGCCAGCAGCCCTGGACTGGAGGTCGACGAGCAGTACTTC
CASSPGLEVDEQYF
>TRBJ2-4|-|-|TRBV11-3
TGTGCCAGCAGCTTTCTGGGGGGCTACCTCGGAAACATTCAGTACTTC
CASSFLGGYLGNIQYF
>TRBJ2-5|-|TRBD2|TRBV4-1
TGCGCCAGCAGCCGCCGACTAGCGGGAGGTTCCGGGGAGACCCAGTACTTC
CASSRRLAGGSGETQYF
>TRBJ2-7|-|TRBD1|TRBV6-1
TGTGCCAGCAGAGGGACAGGGGCCTACGAGCAGTACTTC
CASRGTGAYEQYF